A single sample is the source of the 18 T cell receptor beta chains below, sequenced in a study of blood T cell repertoires in COVID-19. TCRdb keeps only in-frame clones here, not all; method: immunoSEQ multiplex PCR. The profile covers roughly 150,000 clones, with 80% to 90% appearing a single time and roughly 13% taken by the ten largest. The specimen was peripheral blood. The origin of the receptors is a man aged 18 to 30 with COVID-19, enrolled during active disease.

DNA of the CDR3: TGTGCCATCAGTGAGCCAGGGACAGGAACCTACGAGCAGTACTTC. Translating it yields CAISEPGTGTYEQYF. J is TRBJ2-7 and V is TRBV10-3, with 8 bases matching TRBD1. Germline CDR1 is ENHRY and CDR2 is SYGVKD. The length of the CDR3 is 15 residues. The V gene end was trimmed by 2 bases and the J gene end by 2 bases; junction bases not matched to a gene: 5.

The gene calls are TRBV7-9 and TRBJ2-7; 9 bases are a match to TRBD2. Germline V CDR1 and CDR2: SEHNR, FQNEAQ (reference sequence). The CDR3 covers 14 residues. Trimming took 5 bases from V and 5 from J; bases not matched to a gene: 7. The CDR3 DNA is TGTGCCAGCAGCACTGGACTAGCGAGCGACGAGCAGTACTTC. Protein product: CASSTGLASDEQYF.

V and J are TRBV6-2 or TRBV6-3 and TRBJ1-6; TRBD1 might be the D (5 bases). The germline V and J ends were trimmed by 2 bases and 9 bases, with 11 bases remaining between them. The CDR3 loop spans 14 amino acids. Looked up from germline, CDR1 is MNHEY and CDR2 is SVGEGT. The CDR3 DNA reads TGTGCCAGCAGTTACAACGGGGGAATTTCACCCCTCCACTTT. Its protein is CASSYNGGISPLHF.

The V call is TRBV14, the J call TRBJ2-1, with 12 bases lining up with TRBD2. Trimming cost V 0 bases and J 3 bases; bases outside gene matches: 12. The CDR3 covers 20 residues. In germline, CDR1 is SGHDN, CDR2 FVKESK. The CDR3 bases are TGTGCCAGCAGCCAAGATGAACTAGCGGGAGGTCATCCTTACTACAATGAGCAGTTCTTC. Its translation is CASSQDELAGGHPYYNEQFF.

The chain employs TRBV14 and TRBJ2-1, with 15 bases aligning to TRBD2. This CDR3 spans 18 amino acids. Unmatched junction bases numbered 8, after V lost 4 bases and J lost 4 bases. The V gene's germline CDR1 is SGHDN and CDR2 FVKESK. Here the CDR3 DNA reads TGTGCCAGCAGCCTCCCGGGACTAGCGGGAGGAAGGTACAATGAGCAGTTCTTC. Residues: CASSLPGLAGGRYNEQFF.

Concerning this clone: In the same sample, other DNA sequences code for this CDR3. V and J are TRBV7-2 and TRBJ2-1; 9 bases fit TRBD2. CDR3 length: 14 amino acids. The V gene end was trimmed by 5 bases and the J gene end by 8 bases; junction bases not matched to a gene: 7. Looked up from germline, CDR1 is SGHTA and CDR2 is FQGNSA. This chain's CDR3 is CASSLAAGGYEQFF. DNA for the CDR3: TGTGCCAGCAGCCTTGCAGCGGGAGGATATGAGCAGTTCTTC.

This clone was recorded a few times. The genes are TRBV7-2 and TRBJ2-7, with D maybe TRBD1 (5 bases). The V and J ends lost 2 bases and 3 bases respectively, with 11 bases between them. CDR1 is SGHTA, CDR2 FQGNSA, per germline. This CDR3 has 14 amino acids. DNA of the CDR3: TGTGCCAGCAGCTTAAGCGAAGGGGTCTACGAGCAGTACTTC. Its translation: CASSLSEGVYEQYF.

The chain has TRBV5-1 and TRBJ2-3, with 10 bases matching TRBD2. Germline lookup yields CDR1 SGHRS and CDR2 YFSETQ. Trimming cost V 5 bases and J 0 bases; bases outside gene matches: 6. There are 16 residues in the CDR3. The CDR3 nucleotides are TGCGCCAGCAGATCTGGACTAGCGGTGAGCACAGATACGCAGTATTTT. Translated: CASRSGLAVSTDTQYF.

The chain carries TRBV4-2 and TRBJ1-6; TRBD1 aligns across 8 bases. V lost 4 bases and J lost 9; bases outside the gene matches: 11. Germline CDR1 is LGHNA and CDR2 is YNFKEQ. The CDR3 is 16 amino acids. Here the CDR3 reads CASSLGTGGIGSPLHF. The CDR3 coding sequence is TGTGCCAGCAGCCTAGGGACAGGAGGTATTGGTTCACCCCTCCACTTT.

This sequence joins TRBV5-5 and TRBJ2-1, with 9 bases aligning to TRBD1. Germline V gene data show CDR1 as SGHKS and CDR2 as YYEKEE (reference sequence). The CDR3 is 15 amino acids. V trimming: 2 bases; J trimming: 7 bases; junction bases outside the gene matches: 7. In nucleotides, the CDR3 is TGTGCCAGCAGCTTAACAGGGGGCGCGTGGAATGAGCAGTTCTTC. Protein sequence: CASSLTGGAWNEQFF.

The rearrangement uses TRBV14 and TRBJ2-1, with no clear D. The CDR3 is 11 amino acids. V dropped 4 bases and J dropped 4 bases, with 2 bases sitting between them. Looked up from germline, CDR1 is SGHDN and CDR2 is FVKESK. CDR3 sequence (DNA): TGTGCCAGCAGCCTATACAATGAGCAGTTCTTC. This encodes CASSLYNEQFF. The whole variable domain, filled in from reference TRBV14 and TRBJ2-1, reads EAGVTQFPSHSVIEKGQTVTLRCDPISGHDNLYWYRRVMGKEIKFLLHFVKESKQDESGMPNNRFLAERTGGTYSTLKVQPAELEDSGVYFCASSLYNEQFFGPGTRLTVL.

The CDR3 spells CASSYSRDQPQHF. CDR3 nucleotides: TGTGCCAGCAGTTACTCGAGGGATCAGCCCCAGCATTTT. The V call is TRBV6-5, the J call TRBJ1-5; D is undetermined. The CDR3 totals 13 residues. Trimming cost V 0 bases and J 5 bases, with 5 bases left between them. Germline assignment: CDR1 MNHEY and CDR2 SVGAGI.

This sequence joins TRBV6-5 and TRBJ2-1, with 7 positions matching TRBD1. This CDR3 region has 12 residues. The germline CDR1 and CDR2 sequences are MNHEY and SVGAGI. V shed 7 bases, J shed 8 bases, and the junction held 5 bases outside the gene matches. CDR3 amino acids: CASTRQGYEQFF. CDR3 DNA: TGTGCCAGCACCCGACAGGGCTATGAGCAGTTCTTC.

The CDR3: CATSESTPYEQYF. For the CDR3, the DNA is TGTGCCACCAGTGAGTCGACACCCTACGAGCAGTACTTC. The rearrangement uses TRBV24-1 and TRBJ2-7; D is unclear. V gave up 4 bases and J gave up 2 bases, with 8 bases separating them. CDR1 and CDR2 from the germline V gene are KGHDR and SFDVKD. The CDR3 has 13 amino acids.

The chain couples TRBV4-3 to TRBJ2-7, with D possibly TRBD2 on 5 matching bases. CDR1 is LGHNA and CDR2 is YSLEER in the germline V gene. Trimming took 1 base from V and 0 from J, leaving 13 bases between them. The CDR3 loop spans 16 amino acids. DNA for the CDR3: TGCGCCAGCAGCCAAGGCTGGAGGAGTAGCTCCTACGAGCAGTACTTC. The encoded protein is CASSQGWRSSSYEQYF.

This CDR3 is CAWSPWDREAFF. CDR3 sequence (DNA): TGTGCCTGGAGTCCGTGGGACAGAGAAGCTTTCTTT. This rearrangement joins TRBV30 to TRBJ1-1, with 7 nucleotides matching TRBD1. The V gene's germline CDR1 is GTSNPN and CDR2 SVGIG (reference sequence). V lost 2 bases, J lost 8 bases, and 5 bases stayed unmatched. CDR3 length equals 12 residues. Complete variable domain (other parts from reference TRBV30 and TRBJ1-1): SQTIHQWPATLVQPVGSPLSLECTVEGTSNPNLYWYRQAAGRGLQLLFYSVGIGQISSEVPQNLSASRPQDRQFILSSKKLLLSDSGFYLCAWSPWDREAFFGQGTRLTVV.

The genes are TRBV7-8 and TRBJ2-7; D might be TRBD2 (5 bases). V lost 3 bases to trimming and J lost 6 bases, with 18 bases between them. This CDR3 contains 15 residues. Germline V gives CDR1 SGHVS, CDR2 FQNEAQ. CDR3: CASSFRSGNPSEQYF. Written as DNA, the CDR3 is TGTGCCAGCAGCTTTAGGAGCGGTAATCCATCCGAGCAGTACTTC.

J is TRBJ2-1 and V is TRBV12-3 or TRBV12-4; a possible D gene is TRBD2 (6 bases). The CDR3 contains 12 residues. Trimming cost V 6 bases and J 14 bases, with 17 bases left between them. The CDR3 is CASSPILAREFF. The CDR3, as DNA: TGTGCCAGCAGCCCCATCCTAGCGAGGGAGTTCTTC.